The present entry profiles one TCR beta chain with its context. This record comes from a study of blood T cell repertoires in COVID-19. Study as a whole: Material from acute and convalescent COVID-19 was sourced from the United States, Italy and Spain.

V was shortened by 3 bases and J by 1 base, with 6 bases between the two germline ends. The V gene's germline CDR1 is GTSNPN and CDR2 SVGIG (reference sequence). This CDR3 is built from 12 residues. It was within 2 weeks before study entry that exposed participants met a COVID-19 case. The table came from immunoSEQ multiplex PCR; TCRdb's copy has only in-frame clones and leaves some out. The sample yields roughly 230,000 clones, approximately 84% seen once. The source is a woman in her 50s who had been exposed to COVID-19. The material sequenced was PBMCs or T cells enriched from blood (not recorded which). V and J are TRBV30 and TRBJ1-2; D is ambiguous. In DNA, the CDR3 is TGTGCCTGGAGACAGCATAACTATGGCTACACCTTC. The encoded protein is CAWRQHNYGYTF.